A single sample gave rise to the 5 T cell receptor beta chains below, sequenced in a study of post-analysis software for immune sequencing data. The TCR beta cDNA libraries carried unique molecular identifiers. TCRdb re-analysed the PCR reads in MiXCR, keeping a single row per CDR3 protein. The data contain a few hundred thousand distinct CDR3 sequences, around 40% of them singletons. Findings and caveats of the study: The five TRBV segments detected at higher frequency in patients than in controls included TRBV5-6, TRBV5-1 and TRBV20-1.

No antigens are known for them. The sequenced sample was blood. The receptors derive from a girl between 5 and 17 years old with multiple sclerosis.

To note about this clonotype: Just one base apart from a much larger clone, this may be a read error. The rearrangement links TRBV20-1 to TRBJ2-5; D may be TRBD1 (5 bases). The J call may be wrong; the DNA end is better matched by TRBJ2-1. Germline CDR1 is DFQATT and CDR2 is SNEGSKA (reference sequence). The CDR3 has 14 residues. The CDR3 DNA is TGCAGTGCTAGAGATGGGGCAGGACAAGAGACCCAGTTCTTC. Amino acid sequence: CSARDGAGQETQFF.

This sequence joins TRBV6-1 and TRBJ2-5, with D unresolved. The CDR3 length is 13 residues. Trimming removed 2 bases at V and 7 bases at J, with 11 bases between. Per the germline V gene, CDR1 is MNHNS and CDR2 is SASEGT. The CDR3 region has the DNA TGTGCCAGCAGTGAAAGGCGGTGGGGGACCCAGTACTTC. This encodes CASSERRWGTQYF.

This chain uses TRBV7-9 with TRBJ2-1; 8 bases match TRBD2. The V segment lost 5 bases and the J segment 8 bases; nucleotides outside the gene matches: 14. The CDR3 extends over 16 amino acids. Germline V gene data show CDR1 as SEHNR and CDR2 as FQNEAQ (reference sequence). As DNA, the CDR3 is TGTGCCAGCAGCCCGAAGAGCGGGAGAAGTAGTTATGAGCAGTTCTTC. Translating it yields CASSPKSGRSSYEQFF.

This clonotype was seen many times. This chain joins TRBV6-2 or TRBV6-3 and TRBJ2-5; D is possibly TRBD1 or TRBD2 (5 bases each). The CDR3 has 15 residues. Germline V gives CDR1 MNHEY, CDR2 SVGEGT. The V end lost 2 bases, the J end lost 2 bases, and 12 bases lay between the germline ends. The CDR3 protein is CASSYLGDGQETQYF. The CDR3 DNA follows: TGTGCCAGCAGTTACCTCGGGGACGGACAAGAGACCCAGTACTTC.

On this clonotype: One end of the junction varies from germline; a read error may be responsible. CDR3 sequence reads: CGVEGTDWPDTQYF. CDR3 DNA sequence: TGCGGCGTTGAAGGGACTGATTGGCCAGATACGCAGTATTTT. The rearrangement links TRBV29-1 to TRBJ2-3; perhaps TRBD2 as D (6 bases). The germline gives CDR1 SQVTM, CDR2 ANQGSEA. The CDR3 loop spans 14 amino acids.